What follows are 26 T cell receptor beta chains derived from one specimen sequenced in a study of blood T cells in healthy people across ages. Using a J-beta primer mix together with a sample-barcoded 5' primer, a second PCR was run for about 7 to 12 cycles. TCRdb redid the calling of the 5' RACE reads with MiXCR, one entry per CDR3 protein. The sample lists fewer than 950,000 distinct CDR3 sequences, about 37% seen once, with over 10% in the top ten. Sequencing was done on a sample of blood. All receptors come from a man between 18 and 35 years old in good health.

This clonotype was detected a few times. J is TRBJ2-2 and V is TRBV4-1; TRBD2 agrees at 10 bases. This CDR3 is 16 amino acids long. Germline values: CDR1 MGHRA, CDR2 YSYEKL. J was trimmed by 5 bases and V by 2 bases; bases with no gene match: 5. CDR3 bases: TGCGCCAGCAGCCAAACTAGCGGGGTTGAAACCGGGGAGCTGTTTTTT. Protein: CASSQTSGVETGELFF.

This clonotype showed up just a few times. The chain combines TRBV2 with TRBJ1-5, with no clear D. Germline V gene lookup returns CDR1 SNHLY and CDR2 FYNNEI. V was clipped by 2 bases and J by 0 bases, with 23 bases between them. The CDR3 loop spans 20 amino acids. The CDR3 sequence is CASSETPVWLYRGSNQPQHF. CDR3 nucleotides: TGTGCCAGCAGTGAAACCCCGGTTTGGTTATATCGGGGTAGCAATCAGCCCCAGCATTTT.

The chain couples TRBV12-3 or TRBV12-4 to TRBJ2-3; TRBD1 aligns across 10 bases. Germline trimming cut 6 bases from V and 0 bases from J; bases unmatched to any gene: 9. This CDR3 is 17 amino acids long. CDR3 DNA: TGTGCCAGCAGCTCTGCTTGGGACAGGGGAAGCACAGATACGCAGTATTTT. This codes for CASSSAWDRGSTDTQYF.

DNA for the CDR3: TGTGCCAGCAGTGTGGGCCCAGGGGCCAACGTCCTGACTTTC. This translates into CASSVGPGANVLTF. The V gene is TRBV12-3 or TRBV12-4, the J gene TRBJ2-6; unclear D gene. V lost 5 bases to trimming and J lost 4 bases, with 9 bases between them. The CDR3 extends over 14 amino acids.

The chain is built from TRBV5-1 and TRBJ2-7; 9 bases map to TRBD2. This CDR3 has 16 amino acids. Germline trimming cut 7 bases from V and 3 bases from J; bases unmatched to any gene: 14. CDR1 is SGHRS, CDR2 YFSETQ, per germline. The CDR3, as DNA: TGCGCCAGCGCAGGACCCGGGACTAGCAAAGTCTACGAGCAGTACTTC. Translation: CASAGPGTSKVYEQYF.

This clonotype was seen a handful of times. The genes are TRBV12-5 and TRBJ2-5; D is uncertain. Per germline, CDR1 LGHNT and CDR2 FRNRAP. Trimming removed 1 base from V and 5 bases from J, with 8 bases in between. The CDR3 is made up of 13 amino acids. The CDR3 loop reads CASGLGKGETQYF. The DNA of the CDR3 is TGTGCTAGTGGTTTGGGTAAGGGCGAGACCCAGTACTTC.

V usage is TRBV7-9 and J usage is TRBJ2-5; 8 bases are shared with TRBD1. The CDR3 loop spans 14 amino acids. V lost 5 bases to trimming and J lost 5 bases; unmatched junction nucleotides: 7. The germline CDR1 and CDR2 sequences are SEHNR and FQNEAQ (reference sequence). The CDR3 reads CASSQPTGVETQYF. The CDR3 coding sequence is TGTGCCAGCAGCCAACCGACAGGGGTCGAGACCCAGTACTTC.

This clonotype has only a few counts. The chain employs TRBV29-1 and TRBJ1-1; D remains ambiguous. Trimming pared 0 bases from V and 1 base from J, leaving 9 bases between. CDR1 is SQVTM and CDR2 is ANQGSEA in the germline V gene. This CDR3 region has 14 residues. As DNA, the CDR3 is TGCAGCGTTGAAGAGCCCGGCTCGAACACTGAAGCTTTCTTT. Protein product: CSVEEPGSNTEAFF.

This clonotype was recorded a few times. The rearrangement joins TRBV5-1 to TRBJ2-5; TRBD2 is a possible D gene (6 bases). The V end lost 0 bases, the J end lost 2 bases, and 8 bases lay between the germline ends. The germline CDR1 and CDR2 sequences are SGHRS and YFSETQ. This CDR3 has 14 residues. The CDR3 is CASSLGTKQETQYF. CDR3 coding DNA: TGCGCCAGCAGCTTGGGGACTAAACAAGAGACCCAGTACTTC. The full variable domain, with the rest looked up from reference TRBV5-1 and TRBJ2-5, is KAGVTQTPRYLIKTRGQQVTLSCSPISGHRSVSWYQQTPGQGLQFLFEYFSETQRNKGNFPGRFSGRQFSNSRSEMNVSTLELGDSALYLCASSLGTKQETQYFGPGTRLLVL.

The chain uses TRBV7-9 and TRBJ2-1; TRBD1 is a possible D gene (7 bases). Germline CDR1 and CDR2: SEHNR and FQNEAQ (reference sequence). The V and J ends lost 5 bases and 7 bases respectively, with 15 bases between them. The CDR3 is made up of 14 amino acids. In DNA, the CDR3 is TGTGCCAGCAGCATAGAACAGGGGAGGAATGAGCAGTTCTTC. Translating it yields CASSIEQGRNEQFF. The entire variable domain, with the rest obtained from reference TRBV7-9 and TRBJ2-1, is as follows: DTGVSQNPRHKITKRGQNVTFRCDPISEHNRLYWYRQTLGQGPEFLTYFQNEAQLEKSRLLSDRFSAERPKGSFSTLEIQRTEQGDSAMYLCASSIEQGRNEQFFGPGTRLTVL.

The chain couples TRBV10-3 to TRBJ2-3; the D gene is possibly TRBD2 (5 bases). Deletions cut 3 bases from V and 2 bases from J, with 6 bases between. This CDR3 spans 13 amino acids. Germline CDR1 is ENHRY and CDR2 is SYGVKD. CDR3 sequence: CAISDRDTDTQYF. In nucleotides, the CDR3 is TGTGCCATCAGTGATCGGGACACAGATACGCAGTATTTT.

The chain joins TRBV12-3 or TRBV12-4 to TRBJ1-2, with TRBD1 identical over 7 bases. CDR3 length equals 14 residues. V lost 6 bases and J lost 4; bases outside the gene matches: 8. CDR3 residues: CASRSGQFLYGYTF. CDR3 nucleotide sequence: TGTGCCAGCAGATCGGGACAGTTTCTCTATGGCTACACCTTC.

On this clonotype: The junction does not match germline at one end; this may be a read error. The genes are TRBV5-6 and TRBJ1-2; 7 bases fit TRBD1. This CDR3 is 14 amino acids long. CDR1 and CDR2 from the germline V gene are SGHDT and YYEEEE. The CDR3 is CVSSFPTGNDGYTF. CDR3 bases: TGTGTCAGCAGTTTCCCGACAGGGAATGATGGCTACACCTTC.

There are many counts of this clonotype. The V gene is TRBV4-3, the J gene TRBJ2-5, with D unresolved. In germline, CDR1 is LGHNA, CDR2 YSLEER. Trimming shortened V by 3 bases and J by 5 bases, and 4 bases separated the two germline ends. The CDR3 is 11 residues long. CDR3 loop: CASSHGETQYF. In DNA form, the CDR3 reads TGCGCCAGCAGCCACGGGGAGACCCAGTACTTC.

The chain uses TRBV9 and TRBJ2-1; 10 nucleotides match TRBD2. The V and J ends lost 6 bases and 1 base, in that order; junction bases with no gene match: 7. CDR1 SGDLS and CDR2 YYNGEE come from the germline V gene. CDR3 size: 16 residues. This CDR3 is CASTLAGSASYNEQFF. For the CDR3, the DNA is TGTGCCAGCACACTAGCGGGGTCCGCTTCCTACAATGAGCAGTTCTTC.

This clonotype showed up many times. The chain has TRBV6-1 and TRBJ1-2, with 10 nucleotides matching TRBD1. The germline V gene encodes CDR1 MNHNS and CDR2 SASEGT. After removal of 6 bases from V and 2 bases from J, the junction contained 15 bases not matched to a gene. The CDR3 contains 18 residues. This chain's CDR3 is CASSTRSPGTGENYGYTF. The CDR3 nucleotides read TGTGCCAGCAGCACCAGGTCGCCCGGGACAGGGGAAAACTATGGCTACACCTTC.

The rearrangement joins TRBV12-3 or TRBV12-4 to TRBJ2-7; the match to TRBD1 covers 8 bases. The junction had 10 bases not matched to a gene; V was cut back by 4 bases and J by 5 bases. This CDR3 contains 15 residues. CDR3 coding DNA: TGTGCCAGCAGTTGGTTGGGCAGGGGGCGTAACGAGCAGTACTTC. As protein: CASSWLGRGRNEQYF.

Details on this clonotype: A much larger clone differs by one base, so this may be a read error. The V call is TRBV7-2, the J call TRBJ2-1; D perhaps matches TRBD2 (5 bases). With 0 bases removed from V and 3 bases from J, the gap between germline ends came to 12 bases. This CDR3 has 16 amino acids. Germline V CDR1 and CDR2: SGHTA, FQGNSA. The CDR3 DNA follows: TGTGCCAGCAGCTTAGCTGGGAGTTGGAACTACAATGAGCAGTTCTTC. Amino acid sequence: CASSLAGSWNYNEQFF. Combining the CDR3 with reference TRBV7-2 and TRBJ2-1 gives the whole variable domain GAGVSQSPSNKVTEKGKDVELRCDPISGHTALYWYRQSLGQGLEFLIYFQGNSAPDKSGLPSDRFSAERTGGSVSTLTIQRTQQEDSAVYLCASSLAGSWNYNEQFFGPGTRLTVL.

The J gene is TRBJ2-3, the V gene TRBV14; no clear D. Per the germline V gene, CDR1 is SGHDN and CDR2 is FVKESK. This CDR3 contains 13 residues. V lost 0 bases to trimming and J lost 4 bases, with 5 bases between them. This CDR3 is CASSQDFSDTQYF. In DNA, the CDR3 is TGTGCCAGCAGCCAAGATTTTTCAGATACGCAGTATTTT. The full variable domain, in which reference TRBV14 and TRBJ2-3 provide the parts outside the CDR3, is EAGVTQFPSHSVIEKGQTVTLRCDPISGHDNLYWYRRVMGKEIKFLLHFVKESKQDESGMPNNRFLAERTGGTYSTLKVQPAELEDSGVYFCASSQDFSDTQYFGPGTRLTVL.

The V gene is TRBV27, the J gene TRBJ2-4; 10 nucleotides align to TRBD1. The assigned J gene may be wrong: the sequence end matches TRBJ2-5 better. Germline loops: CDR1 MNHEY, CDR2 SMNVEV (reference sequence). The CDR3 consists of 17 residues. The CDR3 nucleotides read TGTGCCAGCAGTCACACCCGGACAGGGGGGATCCAAGAGACCCAGTACTTC. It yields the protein CASSHTRTGGIQETQYF.

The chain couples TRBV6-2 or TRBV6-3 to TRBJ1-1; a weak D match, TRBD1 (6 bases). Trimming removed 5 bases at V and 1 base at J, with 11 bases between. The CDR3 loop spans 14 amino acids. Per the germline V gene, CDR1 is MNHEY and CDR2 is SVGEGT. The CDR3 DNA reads TGTGCCAGCAGTGACGGACAGCGGAACACTGAAGCTTTCTTT. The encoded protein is CASSDGQRNTEAFF.

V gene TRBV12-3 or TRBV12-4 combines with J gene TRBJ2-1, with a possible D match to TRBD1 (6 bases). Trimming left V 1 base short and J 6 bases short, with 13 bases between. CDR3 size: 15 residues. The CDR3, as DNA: TGTGCCAGCAGTTTAGGAGCCATCAGGGGCAATGAGCAGTTCTTC. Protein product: CASSLGAIRGNEQFF.

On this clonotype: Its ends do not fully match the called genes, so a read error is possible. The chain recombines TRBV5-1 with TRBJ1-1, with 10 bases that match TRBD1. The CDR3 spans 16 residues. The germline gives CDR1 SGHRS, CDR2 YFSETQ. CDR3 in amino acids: CASIWGQGSSNTGAFF. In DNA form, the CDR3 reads TGCGCCAGCATCTGGGGACAGGGGTCGTCGAACACTGGAGCTTTCTTT.

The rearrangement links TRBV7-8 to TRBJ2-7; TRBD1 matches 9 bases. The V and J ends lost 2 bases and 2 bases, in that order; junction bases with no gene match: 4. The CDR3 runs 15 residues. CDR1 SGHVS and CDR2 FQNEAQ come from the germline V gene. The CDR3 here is CASSLWDRDPYEQYF. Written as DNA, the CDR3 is TGTGCCAGCAGCTTATGGGACAGGGACCCCTACGAGCAGTACTTC.

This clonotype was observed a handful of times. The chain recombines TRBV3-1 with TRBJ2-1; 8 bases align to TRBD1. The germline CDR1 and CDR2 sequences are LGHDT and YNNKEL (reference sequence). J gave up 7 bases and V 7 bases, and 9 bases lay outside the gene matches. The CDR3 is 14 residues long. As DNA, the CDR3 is TGTGCCAGCAACCACAGGGGGTCAAAAAATGAGCAGTTCTTC. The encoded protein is CASNHRGSKNEQFF.

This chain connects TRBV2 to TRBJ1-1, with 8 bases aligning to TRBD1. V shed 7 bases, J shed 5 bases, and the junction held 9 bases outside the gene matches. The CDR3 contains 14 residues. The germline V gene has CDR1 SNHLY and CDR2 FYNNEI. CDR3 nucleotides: TGTGCCAGCACCCTGGACAGGGCCGTGACTGAAGCTTTCTTT. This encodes CASTLDRAVTEAFF.